Listed below are T cell receptor beta chains from one sample, sequenced in a study of blood T cell repertoires in COVID-19. TCRdb's copy holds only in-frame clones and misses some; the assay was immunoSEQ multiplex PCR. The top ten hold around 4.9% of the sample, which has around 200,000 clones, 70% to 90% seen once. Sequences were obtained from peripheral blood. Receptors were obtained from a woman aged 80 or over with acute or convalescent COVID-19. Both conserved end residues are part of each CDR3. Fields, in order: D gene, clone size, V gene, J gene, CDR3 DNA, CDR3 protein. A D gene is named only where the DNA matches it firmly. A row's size may be missing; if present it is once, few, many or a size class.

D gene: TRBD2
clone size: -
V gene: TRBV6-1
J gene: TRBJ2-7
CDR3 DNA: TGTGCCAGCAGTGAACTGATAGCGGGTAACACCTACGAGCAGTACTTC
CDR3 protein: CASSELIAGNTYEQYF

D gene: TRBD1
clone size: once
V gene: TRBV2
J gene: TRBJ2-5
CDR3 DNA: TGTGCCAGCAGTCAGGGGGCTCTTGGACAAGAGACCCAGTACTTC
CDR3 protein: CASSQGALGQETQYF

D gene: TRBD1
clone size: -
V gene: TRBV24-1
J gene: TRBJ2-5
CDR3 DNA: TGTGCCACCAGTGATCCAACAGGGGATGGAGAGACCCAGTACTTC
CDR3 protein: CATSDPTGDGETQYF

D gene: -
clone size: -
V gene: TRBV24-1
J gene: TRBJ2-3
CDR3 DNA: TGTGCCACCAGTGATCGTGGCAGCACAGATACGCAGTATTTT
CDR3 protein: CATSDRGSTDTQYF

D gene: TRBD1
clone size: few
V gene: TRBV3-1/TRBV3-2
J gene: TRBJ1-1
CDR3 DNA: TGTGCCAGCAGCCAACACAGGGGGAACACTGAAGCTTTCTTT
CDR3 protein: CASSQHRGNTEAFF

D gene: TRBD2
clone size: -
V gene: TRBV15
J gene: TRBJ2-1
CDR3 DNA: TGTGCCACCAGCAGAGGGAACGGGAGGGCCGTCTACAATGAGCAGTTCTTC
CDR3 protein: CATSRGNGRAVYNEQFF

D gene: TRBD1
clone size: few
V gene: TRBV5-1
J gene: TRBJ1-1
CDR3 DNA: TGCGCCAGCAGCAGAGGACAGGGACGCACTGAAGCTTTCTTT
CDR3 protein: CASSRGQGRTEAFF

D gene: -
clone size: -
V gene: TRBV7-9
J gene: TRBJ2-7
CDR3 DNA: TGTGCCAGCAGCCCGGGAACAGGGATCATAGTCTACGAGCAGTACTTC
CDR3 protein: CASSPGTGIIVYEQYF

D gene: -
clone size: -
V gene: TRBV5-1
J gene: TRBJ2-1
CDR3 DNA: TGCGCCAGCAGCTTGGCAATAGAGGGCTTTGAGCAGTTCTTC
CDR3 protein: CASSLAIEGFEQFF

D gene: -
clone size: -
V gene: TRBV27
J gene: TRBJ1-1
CDR3 DNA: TGTGCCAGCAGTGGGAGGGAGAACACTGAAGCTTTCTTT
CDR3 protein: CASSGRENTEAFF

D gene: TRBD1
clone size: -
V gene: TRBV7-2
J gene: TRBJ2-4
CDR3 DNA: TGTGCCAGCAGCTTAAGAATCGTCGGGGACAGCCAGAAAAACATTCAGTACTTC
CDR3 protein: CASSLRIVGDSQKNIQYF

D gene: -
clone size: -
V gene: TRBV19
J gene: TRBJ1-2
CDR3 DNA: TGTGCCAGCTCCCGCGGTTCTAACTATGGCTACACCTTC
CDR3 protein: CASSRGSNYGYTF

D gene: TRBD1
clone size: -
V gene: TRBV6-5
J gene: TRBJ1-5
CDR3 DNA: TGTGCCAGCAATCCGGACAGGAGCAATCAGCCCCAGCATTTT
CDR3 protein: CASNPDRSNQPQHF

D gene: -
clone size: -
V gene: TRBV19
J gene: TRBJ2-2
CDR3 DNA: TGTGCCAGTACCCCGAAAAAGTGGCCCGGGGAGCTGTTTTTT
CDR3 protein: CASTPKKWPGELFF

D gene: -
clone size: -
V gene: TRBV6-5
J gene: TRBJ2-7
CDR3 DNA: TGTGCCAGCAGCCCCGACAGGCTTGTCTCCTACGAGCAGTACTTC
CDR3 protein: CASSPDRLVSYEQYF

D gene: TRBD1
clone size: -
V gene: TRBV2
J gene: TRBJ1-1
CDR3 DNA: TGTGCCAGCGAGGCGGACGGACAGGGGACGAACACTGAAGCTTTCTTT
CDR3 protein: CASEADGQGTNTEAFF

D gene: -
clone size: -
V gene: TRBV5-4
J gene: TRBJ1-1
CDR3 DNA: TGTGCCAGCAGCTTGTCGGGGATCACTGAAGCTTTCTTT
CDR3 protein: CASSLSGITEAFF

D gene: -
clone size: -
V gene: TRBV10-3
J gene: TRBJ2-7
CDR3 DNA: TGTGCCATCAGTGAATGGTTAGGGGAGGTCTACGGCGAGCAGTACTTC
CDR3 protein: CAISEWLGEVYGEQYF

D gene: TRBD2
clone size: -
V gene: TRBV7-9
J gene: TRBJ2-2
CDR3 DNA: TGTGCCAGCAGCCTCCTGCCGGGACTATTAAATGGCGGGGAGCTGTTTTTT
CDR3 protein: CASSLLPGLLNGGELFF

D gene: -
clone size: few
V gene: TRBV18
J gene: TRBJ1-5
CDR3 DNA: TGTGCCAGCTCACCCGAGACGGGGAAGGTGCCCCAGCATTTT
CDR3 protein: CASSPETGKVPQHF

D gene: -
clone size: once
V gene: TRBV6-6
J gene: TRBJ1-2
CDR3 DNA: TGTGCCAGCAGCGACGGACAAAGCTTTAACTATGGCTACACCTTC
CDR3 protein: CASSDGQSFNYGYTF

D gene: -
clone size: -
V gene: TRBV7-2
J gene: TRBJ2-5
CDR3 DNA: TGTGCCAGCAGCTCAGAACGGGAAGAGACCCAGTACTTC
CDR3 protein: CASSSEREETQYF

D gene: -
clone size: -
V gene: TRBV9
J gene: TRBJ2-2
CDR3 DNA: TGTGCCAGCAGCCCCTTTGGGGCGTCTCTCGGGGAGCTGTTTTTT
CDR3 protein: CASSPFGASLGELFF

D gene: -
clone size: -
V gene: TRBV6-5
J gene: TRBJ2-1
CDR3 DNA: TGTGCCAGCAGTTACGTACGGGGAGCCTACAATGAGCAGTTCTTC
CDR3 protein: CASSYVRGAYNEQFF

D gene: TRBD1
clone size: -
V gene: TRBV19
J gene: TRBJ2-6
CDR3 DNA: TGTGCCAGTACCAGACAGGGGGGTACCAACGTCCTGACTTTC
CDR3 protein: CASTRQGGTNVLTF

D gene: -
clone size: -
V gene: TRBV6-5
J gene: TRBJ2-7
CDR3 DNA: TGTGCCAGCAGTCCGAGCGGGACACGCTACGAGCAGTACTTC
CDR3 protein: CASSPSGTRYEQYF

D gene: -
clone size: -
V gene: TRBV7-2
J gene: TRBJ2-3
CDR3 DNA: TGTGCCAGCAGCTTAGTGCGGGGATTCACAGATACGCAGTATTTT
CDR3 protein: CASSLVRGFTDTQYF

D gene: -
clone size: -
V gene: TRBV5-1
J gene: TRBJ2-2
CDR3 DNA: TGCGCCAGCAGCTCGGACAGCTCTGCCGGGGAGCTGTTTTTT
CDR3 protein: CASSSDSSAGELFF

D gene: -
clone size: -
V gene: TRBV7-7
J gene: TRBJ2-2
CDR3 DNA: TGTGCTAGCAGCTTCCTCAACACCGGGGAGCTGTTTTTT
CDR3 protein: CASSFLNTGELFF

D gene: TRBD1
clone size: -
V gene: TRBV19
J gene: TRBJ1-6
CDR3 DNA: TGTGCCAGTACCCCCAAGGGACAGGGGGTACCCTCTTCACCCCTCCACTTT
CDR3 protein: CASTPKGQGVPSSPLHF

D gene: TRBD2
clone size: -
V gene: TRBV5-1
J gene: TRBJ2-5
CDR3 DNA: TGCGCCAGCAGCTTGGCCGGGAGGCTTCAAGAGACCCAGTACTTC
CDR3 protein: CASSLAGRLQETQYF

D gene: -
clone size: -
V gene: TRBV6-6
J gene: TRBJ1-4
CDR3 DNA: TGTGCCAGCAGCCCCGGGGGAGGGGATGAAAAACTGTTTTTT
CDR3 protein: CASSPGGGDEKLFF

D gene: TRBD1
clone size: -
V gene: TRBV3-1/TRBV3-2
J gene: TRBJ1-5
CDR3 DNA: TGTGCCAGCAGCCAAGGGACAGGGAATCAGCCCCAGCATTTT
CDR3 protein: CASSQGTGNQPQHF

D gene: -
clone size: -
V gene: TRBV19
J gene: TRBJ2-7
CDR3 DNA: TGTGCCAGTAGTATCGGTCTAGTTATCTACGAGCAGTACTTC
CDR3 protein: CASSIGLVIYEQYF

D gene: TRBD1
clone size: few
V gene: TRBV10-3
J gene: TRBJ2-7
CDR3 DNA: TGTGCCACACACCGGGACAGGGGAACAGGCGAGCAGTACTTC
CDR3 protein: CATHRDRGTGEQYF

D gene: -
clone size: -
V gene: TRBV10-3
J gene: TRBJ1-5
CDR3 DNA: TGTGCCATCAGCAGACAAAACAGCAATCAGCCCCAGCATTTT
CDR3 protein: CAISRQNSNQPQHF